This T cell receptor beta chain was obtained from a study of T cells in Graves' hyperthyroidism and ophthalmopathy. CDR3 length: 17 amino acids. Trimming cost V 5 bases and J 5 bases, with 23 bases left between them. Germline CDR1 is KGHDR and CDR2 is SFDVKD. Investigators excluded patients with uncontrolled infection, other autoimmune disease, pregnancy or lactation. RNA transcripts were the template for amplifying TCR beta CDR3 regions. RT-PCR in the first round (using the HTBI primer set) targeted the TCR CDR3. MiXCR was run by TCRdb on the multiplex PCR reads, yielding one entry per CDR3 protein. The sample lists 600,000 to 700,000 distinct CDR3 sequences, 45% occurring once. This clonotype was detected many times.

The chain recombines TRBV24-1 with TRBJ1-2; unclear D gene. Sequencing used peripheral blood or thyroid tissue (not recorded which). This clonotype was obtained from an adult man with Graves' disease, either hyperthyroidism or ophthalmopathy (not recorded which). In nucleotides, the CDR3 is TGTGCCACCAGTGGCTCCGGGTTTGGCCCTTCTGGTTATGGCTACACCTTC. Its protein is CATSGSGFGPSGYGYTF.